The following is a T cell receptor (beta chain) sequence with its context. The sample belongs to a study of blood T cell repertoires in COVID-19. Using immunoSEQ multiplex PCR, the repertoire was profiled, and TCRdb retains in-frame clones only, with some absent. The sample gives 130,000 or so clones, around 88% of which show up once; over 9% is in the top ten. CDR1 and CDR2 from the germline V gene are SGHRS and YFSETQ. CDR3 length equals 15 residues. Trimming pared 0 bases from V and 0 bases from J, leaving 9 bases between. The TCR originated in a man aged 45-65 years with acute or convalescent COVID-19. The sequenced material came from peripheral blood. This sequence joins TRBV5-1 and TRBJ1-2, with D possibly TRBD1 on 6 matching bases. The CDR3 bases are TGCGCCAGCAGCTTGGGGACAGTAGCTAACTATGGCTACACCTTC. The encoded protein is CASSLGTVANYGYTF.